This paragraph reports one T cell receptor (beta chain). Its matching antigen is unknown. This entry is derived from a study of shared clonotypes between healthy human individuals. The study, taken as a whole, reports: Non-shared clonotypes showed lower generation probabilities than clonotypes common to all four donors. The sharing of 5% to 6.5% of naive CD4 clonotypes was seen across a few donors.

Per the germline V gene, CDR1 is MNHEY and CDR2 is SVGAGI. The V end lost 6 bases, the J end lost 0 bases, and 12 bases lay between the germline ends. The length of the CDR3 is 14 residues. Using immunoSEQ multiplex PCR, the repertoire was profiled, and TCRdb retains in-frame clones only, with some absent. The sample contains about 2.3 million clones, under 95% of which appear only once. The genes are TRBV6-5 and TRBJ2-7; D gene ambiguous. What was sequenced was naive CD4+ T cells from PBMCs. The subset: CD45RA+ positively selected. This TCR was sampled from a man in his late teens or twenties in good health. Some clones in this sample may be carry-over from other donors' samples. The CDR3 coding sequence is TGTGCCAGCAGACGACAACCAAGCTCCTACGAGCAGTACTTC. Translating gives CASRRQPSSYEQYF.